These 27 T cell receptor beta chains share one sample of origin, sequenced in a study of technical replicates of blood from a few donors. TCRdb's table, derived via immunoSEQ multiplex PCR, lists solely in-frame clones and lacks some. The table includes around 98,000 clones, approximately 96% detected once. Input material: T cells isolated from PBMCs. These receptors were taken from a human donor in good health.

V and J are TRBV10-3 and TRBJ2-6, with 10 nucleotides matching TRBD1. Germline V gene data show CDR1 as ENHRY and CDR2 as SYGVKD. Unmatched junction bases numbered 11, after V lost 5 bases and J lost 1 base. The CDR3 contains 19 residues. CDR3 protein: CAISKKSGTGESGANVLTF. The CDR3 coding sequence is TGTGCCATCAGTAAAAAATCCGGGACAGGGGAATCTGGGGCCAACGTCCTGACTTTC.

This clone was seen only a few times. The J gene is TRBJ1-1, the V gene TRBV19; 11 bases line up with TRBD1. Trimming cost V 5 bases and J 5 bases; bases outside gene matches: 7. The CDR3 has 15 residues. Germline lookup yields CDR1 LNHDA and CDR2 SQIVND (reference sequence). The CDR3 spells CASSLGQGASTEAFF. The CDR3 region has the DNA TGTGCCAGTAGTCTTGGACAGGGGGCGAGTACTGAAGCTTTCTTT.

This rearrangement joins TRBV28 to TRBJ1-1; 8 positions match TRBD1. The CDR3 totals 17 residues. CDR1 is MDHEN, CDR2 SYDVKM, per germline. V gave up 6 bases and J gave up 1 base; unmatched junction bases: 13. The CDR3 protein is CASSPIPTGAKNTEAFF. As DNA, the CDR3 is TGTGCCAGCAGCCCTATACCGACAGGGGCGAAGAACACTGAAGCTTTCTTT.

The gene calls are TRBV20-1 and TRBJ2-7; D call uncertain. Deletions cut 6 bases from V and 4 bases from J, with 10 bases between. The CDR3 runs to 11 residues. Germline CDR1 and CDR2: DFQATT and SNEGSKA (reference sequence). The CDR3 region has the DNA TGCAGTGCGGTGAGAATATACGAGCAGTACTTC. This translates into CSAVRIYEQYF.

This sequence joins TRBV5-1 and TRBJ2-1, with 9 bases identical to TRBD2. This CDR3 is built from 15 residues. The V gene's germline CDR1 is SGHRS and CDR2 YFSETQ. V lost 0 bases to trimming and J lost 12 bases; unmatched junction nucleotides: 10. CDR3 coding DNA: TGCGCCAGCAGCTTGGCGGCTAGCGGGGCCCAAAGGCAGTTCTTC. This codes for CASSLAASGAQRQFF.

This chain connects TRBV6-1 to TRBJ2-7, with D perhaps matching TRBD1 (5 bases). V lost 7 bases to trimming and J lost 6 bases, with 10 bases between them. Germline V lookup: CDR1 MNHNS, CDR2 SASEGT. This CDR3 is 11 amino acids long. This CDR3 is CASKDSTEQYF. The DNA for the CDR3 is TGTGCCAGCAAAGACAGCACCGAGCAGTACTTC.

The chain has TRBV19 and TRBJ2-3, with D maybe TRBD1 (5 bases). CDR1 is LNHDA and CDR2 is SQIVND in the germline V gene (reference sequence). The CDR3 extends over 14 amino acids. V was pared by 4 bases and J by 1 base, with 9 bases between. The DNA of the CDR3 is TGTGCCAGTAGTACCCAACAGGGCACAGATACGCAGTATTTT. This sequence encodes CASSTQQGTDTQYF.

This chain links TRBV28 with TRBJ1-3; D might be TRBD1 (5 bases). V was shortened by 4 bases and J by 0 bases, with 13 bases between the two germline ends. Germline V CDR1 and CDR2: MDHEN, SYDVKM. This CDR3 has 16 residues. CDR3 nucleotides: TGTGCCAGCAGTTCTTACGACAGCAGCTCTGGAAACACCATATATTTT. This encodes CASSSYDSSSGNTIYF.

V and J are TRBV2 and TRBJ2-1; D is unclear. The CDR3 contains 13 residues. The V gene's germline CDR1 is SNHLY and CDR2 FYNNEI. V lost 4 bases and J 2 bases, leaving 6 bases between the germline ends. The DNA for the CDR3 is TGTGCCAGCAGTGCTGGCACCTACAATGAGCAGTTCTTC. It translates to CASSAGTYNEQFF.

The V and J genes are TRBV30 and TRBJ2-7; D might be TRBD1 (6 bases). Germline lookup yields CDR1 GTSNPN and CDR2 SVGIG (reference sequence). The CDR3 covers 12 residues. V was clipped by 4 bases and J by 5 bases, with 12 bases between them. CDR3 residues: CAWISQGNEQYF. The DNA for the CDR3 is TGTGCCTGGATCTCTCAGGGGAACGAGCAGTACTTC.

CDR3 DNA: TGCGCCGGGACAGGGGGTATGGCCAAAAACATTCAGTACTTC. Protein product: CAGTGGMAKNIQYF. The chain links TRBV23-1 to TRBJ2-4; TRBD1 agrees at 11 bases. TRBV23-1 is annotated as an ORF whose role is uncertain. This CDR3 region has 14 residues. V gave up 11 bases and J gave up 1 base; unmatched junction bases: 4.

The chain uses TRBV28 and TRBJ1-1; D unclear. Germline V gene data show CDR1 as MDHEN and CDR2 as SYDVKM. Trimming took off 2 bases at V and 7 bases at J, with 5 bases between the two ends. The CDR3 has 11 residues. CDR3 DNA sequence: TGTGCCAGCAGTTTAGGGCGTGAAGCTTTCTTT. It is translated as CASSLGREAFF.

The V gene is TRBV6-1, the J gene TRBJ2-1; the match to TRBD1 covers 12 bases. The CDR3 extends over 15 amino acids. With V trimmed by 6 bases and J by 7 bases, 7 bases remained unmatched. Germline V gene lookup returns CDR1 MNHNS and CDR2 SASEGT. The CDR3: CASRQGTGGSNEQFF. The CDR3 DNA sequence: TGTGCCAGCAGACAAGGGACAGGGGGCTCGAATGAGCAGTTCTTC.

The CDR3 DNA is TGCGCCAGCAGCTGGGACAGGGGCCCTGAAGCTTTCTTT. It encodes CASSWDRGPEAFF. V usage is TRBV5-1 and J usage is TRBJ1-1, with TRBD1 matching over 10 bases. V trimming: 3 bases; J trimming: 6 bases; junction bases outside the gene matches: 2. The CDR3 is made up of 13 amino acids. Per germline, CDR1 SGHRS and CDR2 YFSETQ.

J is TRBJ2-1 and V is TRBV2; 8 bases fit TRBD2. Trimming cost V 4 bases and J 9 bases; bases outside gene matches: 5. The CDR3 sequence is 13 residues long. Germline lookup yields CDR1 SNHLY and CDR2 FYNNEI. The CDR3 DNA is TGTGCCAGCAGTGGCGGGAGGTACGGTGAGCAGTTCTTC. As protein: CASSGGRYGEQFF.

The V and J genes are TRBV6-1 and TRBJ2-7, with TRBD2 identical over 7 bases. This CDR3 is built from 14 residues. Trimming removed 6 bases from V and 3 bases from J; junction bases left unmatched: 8. The germline V gene encodes CDR1 MNHNS and CDR2 SASEGT. The CDR3 DNA reads as TGTGCCAGCAGCCCGGGACTAAGCTTCTACGAGCAGTACTTC. Amino acid sequence: CASSPGLSFYEQYF.

The chain is built from TRBV28 and TRBJ2-7; a possible D gene is TRBD2 (6 bases). CDR1 and CDR2 (germline): MDHEN, SYDVKM. This CDR3 is 12 amino acids long. Trimming shortened V by 8 bases and J by 3 bases, and 11 bases separated the two germline ends. The DNA for the CDR3 is TGTGCCAGCCGGCAGGGACTCTACGAGCAGTACTTC. It yields the protein CASRQGLYEQYF. Combining the CDR3 with reference TRBV28 and TRBJ2-7 gives the whole variable domain DVKVTQSSRYLVKRTGEKVFLECVQDMDHENMFWYRQDPGLGLRLIYFSYDVKMKEKGDIPEGYSVSREKKERFSLILESASTNQTSMYLCASRQGLYEQYFGPGTRLTVT.

The gene calls are TRBV7-6 and TRBJ1-3; 9 bases fit TRBD1. V shed 1 base and J 4 bases; nucleotides not matched to a gene: 2. The CDR3 loop spans 15 amino acids. Germline CDR1 reads SGHVS; CDR2 reads FNYEAQ. CDR3 protein: CASSLDRGLGNTIYF. CDR3 sequence (DNA): TGTGCCAGCAGCTTAGACAGGGGGCTAGGAAACACCATATATTTT.

The V and J genes are TRBV11-2 and TRBJ2-7; 7 nucleotides match TRBD2. V shed 5 bases, J shed 4 bases, and the junction held 11 bases outside the gene matches. This CDR3 has 15 amino acids. Germline V gene lookup returns CDR1 SGHAT and CDR2 FQNNGV. Here the CDR3 DNA reads TGTGCCAGCAGCCACCAGGGCGGGAGATCGTACGAGCAGTACTTC. It yields the protein CASSHQGGRSYEQYF.

The chain carries TRBV7-3 and TRBJ1-3; D uncertain. The V end was cut by 5 bases, the J end by 3 bases, with 14 bases between. Germline V CDR1 and CDR2: SGHTA, FQGTGA. The CDR3 extends over 15 amino acids. CDR3 DNA sequence: TGTGCCAGCAGCCTCACCGGGGAGGGTGGAAACACCATATATTTT. Protein product: CASSLTGEGGNTIYF.

The rearrangement uses TRBV28 and TRBJ2-2; D gene uncertain. The germline V and J ends were trimmed by 3 bases and 5 bases, with 13 bases remaining between them. The CDR3 runs to 15 residues. The germline V gene encodes CDR1 MDHEN and CDR2 SYDVKM. CDR3 residues: CASSLHSRRTGELFF. CDR3 DNA sequence: TGTGCCAGCAGTTTGCACAGCCGTAGAACCGGGGAGCTGTTTTTT.

The chain carries TRBV4-1 and TRBJ2-1, with 7 positions matching TRBD2. Germline V CDR1 and CDR2: MGHRA, YSYEKL. Trimming at V came to 1 base and at J to 7 bases, leaving 7 bases not matched to a gene. The CDR3 is 15 amino acids. The CDR3 spells CASSQVGGRDNEQFF. The CDR3 DNA follows: TGCGCCAGCAGCCAAGTAGGTGGGAGGGATAATGAGCAGTTCTTC.

The chain couples TRBV5-4 to TRBJ2-3; weak D call: TRBD1 (6 bases). The V and J ends lost 5 bases and 3 bases respectively, with 19 bases between them. Germline loops: CDR1 SGHNT, CDR2 YYREEE (reference sequence). This CDR3 contains 16 residues. The CDR3 DNA reads TGTGCCAGCAGTGGAGCAGGGGTGGTGTCGACAGATACGCAGTATTTT. The encoded protein is CASSGAGVVSTDTQYF.

The J gene is TRBJ1-1, the V gene TRBV29-1; the match to TRBD1 covers 12 bases. V was clipped by 4 bases and J by 3 bases; unmatched bases: 18. The germline V gene has CDR1 SQVTM and CDR2 ANQGSEA. This CDR3 is 19 amino acids long. For the CDR3, the DNA is TGCAGCGTTGCCCTGCCGGGACAGGGGGCGAGGTTCGTGTACACTGAAGCTTTCTTT. Translating it yields CSVALPGQGARFVYTEAFF.

The chain uses TRBV2 and TRBJ2-1; D is perhaps TRBD2 (5 bases). The length of the CDR3 is 12 residues. Germline V lookup: CDR1 SNHLY, CDR2 FYNNEI. V shed 0 bases and J shed 14 bases, with 11 bases lying between them. The CDR3 region is CASSEAASLEFF. CDR3 nucleotide sequence: TGTGCCAGCAGTGAAGCGGCTAGCCTGGAGTTCTTC.

The V and J genes are TRBV5-1 and TRBJ2-7, with 10 bases fitting TRBD2. This CDR3 comprises 18 residues. Germline V CDR1 and CDR2: SGHRS, YFSETQ. V trimming: 2 bases; J trimming: 2 bases; junction bases outside the gene matches: 13. As DNA, the CDR3 is TGCGCCAGCAGCTTTACGAGACAGCGACTAGCGGGCCCCTACGAGCAGTACTTC. It yields the protein CASSFTRQRLAGPYEQYF.

This sequence joins TRBV5-1 and TRBJ2-5; TRBD2 matches at 9 bases. CDR3 length equals 15 residues. The V gene end was trimmed by 2 bases and the J gene end by 2 bases; junction bases not matched to a gene: 4. Per the germline V gene, CDR1 is SGHRS and CDR2 is YFSETQ. The CDR3, as DNA: TGCGCCAGCAGCTTTCTAAGCGGGGGGCAAGAGACCCAGTACTTC. It specifies CASSFLSGGQETQYF.